The T cell receptor (beta chain) under discussion was sequenced for a study of CD8+CD57+ T cells in acquired aplastic anemia. Those patients picked for sequencing had displayed CD8+CD57+ cell expansion on flow cytometry. CDR3 size: 15 residues. Trimming left V 2 bases short and J 4 bases short, with 12 bases between. Per the germline V gene, CDR1 is MNHNY and CDR2 is SVGAGI (reference sequence). Genomic DNA constituted the template upon which TCR beta VDJ and CDR3 profiling was performed. TCRdb re-called the reads with MiXCR, one entry per CDR3 protein. The sample consists of more than 150,000 distinct CDR3 sequences, around 47% of them appearing once. This clonotype was observed a few times.

Sequenced: sorted CD4+, CD8+, or CD8+CD57+ T cells (not recorded which) from PBMCs. V usage is TRBV6-6 and J usage is TRBJ1-3, with D tentatively TRBD1 (6 bases). The receptor was isolated from a human donor with aplastic anemia. Here the CDR3 reads CASSYQTGQGNTIYF. CDR3 coding DNA: TGTGCCAGCAGTTACCAAACGGGACAAGGAAACACCATATATTTT.